The 30 T cell receptor beta chains listed next were all sequenced from one sample in a study of cytomegalovirus exposure and HLA in healthy donors. It was with 60 Vbeta and 13 Jbeta primers that the PCR ran. The table came from immunoSEQ multiplex PCR; TCRdb's copy has only in-frame clones and leaves some out. The sample comprises under 200,000 clones, more than 65% of which are singletons, and approximately 0.55% rests with the top ten. The sequenced material came from PBMCs. The origin of the receptors is a woman aged 45-65 years in good health and CMV-seronegative.

This clone appeared a single time. Mismatch with germline at one junction end may stem from a read error. This sequence joins TRBV5-1 and TRBJ2-7; D tentatively fits TRBD1 or TRBD2 (6 bases each). The CDR3 sequence is 14 residues long. Germline loops: CDR1 SGHRS, CDR2 YFSETQ. The CDR3 reads CASTLEGHPYEQYF. Written as DNA, the CDR3 is TGCGCCAGCACCTTGGAGGGACACCCCTACGAGCAGTACTTC. Drawing the rest from reference TRBV5-1 and TRBJ2-7, the complete variable domain is KAGVTQTPRYLIKTRGQQVTLSCSPISGHRSVSWYQQTPGQGLQFLFEYFSETQRNKGNFPGRFSGRQFSNSRSEMNVSTLELGDSALYLCASTLEGHPYEQYFGPGTRLTVT.

The chain links TRBV7-3 to TRBJ2-3; 7 positions agree with TRBD1. J gave up 2 bases and V 5 bases, and 4 bases lay outside the gene matches. Germline V lookup: CDR1 SGHTA, CDR2 FQGTGA. This CDR3 region has 14 residues. The CDR3, as DNA: TGTGCCAGCAGCGAGGGACAGAACACAGATACGCAGTATTTT. Its translation: CASSEGQNTDTQYF.

This clone has just one count. The rearrangement joins TRBV5-1 to TRBJ2-5; 14 bases are shared with TRBD2. V trimming: 8 bases; J trimming: 3 bases; junction bases outside the gene matches: 3. CDR1 SGHRS and CDR2 YFSETQ come from the germline V gene. The CDR3 sequence is 14 residues long. The chain's CDR3 is CASGTSGGEETQYF. DNA for the CDR3: TGCGCCAGTGGGACTAGCGGGGGCGAAGAGACCCAGTACTTC. Full variable domain (missing parts from reference TRBV5-1 and TRBJ2-5): KAGVTQTPRYLIKTRGQQVTLSCSPISGHRSVSWYQQTPGQGLQFLFEYFSETQRNKGNFPGRFSGRQFSNSRSEMNVSTLELGDSALYLCASGTSGGEETQYFGPGTRLLVL.

The J gene is TRBJ1-1, the V gene TRBV5-1; the D is unclear. Germline lookup yields CDR1 SGHRS and CDR2 YFSETQ. The V end lost 1 base, the J end lost 2 bases, and 15 bases lay between the germline ends. The CDR3 has 16 residues. CDR3 residues: CASSLKWEGGNTEAFF. CDR3 coding DNA: TGCGCCAGCAGCTTGAAGTGGGAGGGCGGAAACACTGAAGCTTTCTTT.

The chain combines TRBV7-8 with TRBJ2-7; D may be TRBD2 (5 bases). The CDR3 has 14 residues. Trimming took off 2 bases at V and 3 bases at J, with 11 bases between the two ends. The germline CDR1 and CDR2 sequences are SGHVS and FQNEAQ. The CDR3 region has the DNA TGTGCCAGCAGCTTACGTGAGGGTCTCTACGAGCAGTACTTC. Translated, it gives CASSLREGLYEQYF.

V usage is TRBV19 and J usage is TRBJ1-5; 7 bases match TRBD1. The germline gives CDR1 LNHDA, CDR2 SQIVND (reference sequence). CDR3 length equals 16 residues. J gave up 2 bases and V 2 bases, and 6 bases lay outside the gene matches. Written as DNA, the CDR3 is TGTGCCAGTAGTATACTCTCCACAGGGGGCAATCAGCCCCAGCATTTT. The encoded protein is CASSILSTGGNQPQHF. The variable domain in full, with the rest retrieved from reference TRBV19 and TRBJ1-5, is DGGITQSPKYLFRKEGQNVTLSCEQNLNHDAMYWYRQDPGQGLRLIYYSQIVNDFQKGDIAEGYSVSREKKESFPLTVTSAQKNPTAFYLCASSILSTGGNQPQHFGDGTRLSIL.

The chain combines TRBV11-2 with TRBJ2-3; 7 bases align to TRBD2. V was pared by 5 bases and J by 5 bases, with 13 bases of the junction left unmatched. CDR1 and CDR2 from the germline V gene are SGHAT and FQNNGV. The CDR3 has 16 residues. CDR3 sequence: CASSRTYGGGLDTQYF. CDR3 nucleotides: TGTGCCAGCAGCCGTACATATGGCGGGGGTTTAGATACGCAGTATTTT.

V is TRBV11-2 and J is TRBJ2-7; D unresolved. CDR1 is SGHAT and CDR2 is FQNNGV in the germline V gene. The CDR3 extends over 12 amino acids. Trimming took 6 bases from V and 10 from J, leaving 16 bases between them. In DNA form, the CDR3 reads TGTGCCAGCAGGAGACTCGAAAGTCGCCAGTACTTC. It codes for CASRRLESRQYF.

This chain connects TRBV11-2 to TRBJ2-5; 8 bases match TRBD2. V lost 4 bases and J lost 4; bases outside the gene matches: 11. The length of the CDR3 is 16 residues. Germline assignment: CDR1 SGHAT and CDR2 FQNNGV. Here the CDR3 reads CASSSNRGGLGETQYF. The DNA for the CDR3 is TGTGCCAGCAGCTCCAACCGCGGGGGGCTAGGAGAGACCCAGTACTTC.

This chain connects TRBV6-5 to TRBJ2-2, with D possibly TRBD1 on 6 matching bases. CDR3 length equals 13 residues. The V end was cut by 9 bases, the J end by 1 base, with 9 bases between. Looked up from germline, CDR1 is MNHEY and CDR2 is SVGAGI. The CDR3 loop reads CARGAENTGELFF. The CDR3 DNA sequence: TGTGCCAGGGGGGCAGAGAACACCGGGGAGCTGTTTTTT.

The V and J genes are TRBV9 and TRBJ2-2; TRBD2 might be the D (6 bases). Trimming pared 5 bases from V and 2 bases from J, leaving 10 bases between. CDR1 and CDR2 (germline): SGDLS, YYNGEE. The CDR3 covers 14 residues. The CDR3 sequence: CASRYSGNTGELFF. CDR3 DNA: TGTGCCAGCAGATATAGCGGAAACACCGGGGAGCTGTTTTTT.

The V gene is TRBV19, the J gene TRBJ1-1; D uncertain. Germline V gene data show CDR1 as LNHDA and CDR2 as SQIVND (reference sequence). Trimming stripped 7 bases from V and 3 bases from J, with 12 bases between. CDR3 size: 13 residues. Here the CDR3 DNA reads TGTGCCAGTACCTATAATGTGGACACTGAAGCTTTCTTT. It encodes CASTYNVDTEAFF.

V usage is TRBV28 and J usage is TRBJ2-7, with a possible D match to TRBD1 (5 bases). CDR1 is MDHEN and CDR2 is SYDVKM in the germline V gene. Trimming cost V 4 bases and J 4 bases, with 11 bases left between them. The CDR3 is made up of 13 amino acids. CDR3 protein: CASSSPDRYEQYF. In DNA, the CDR3 is TGTGCCAGCAGTTCCCCAGACAGATACGAGCAGTACTTC.

This clone was recorded once. The rearrangement links TRBV2 to TRBJ1-2, with TRBD1 as a possible D gene (6 bases). Germline lookup yields CDR1 SNHLY and CDR2 FYNNEI. The CDR3 loop spans 14 amino acids. Trimming removed 3 bases at V and 0 bases at J, with 8 bases between. The CDR3 here is CASSEDRTNYGYTF. The CDR3 DNA sequence: TGTGCCAGCAGTGAGGACAGAACTAACTATGGCTACACCTTC.

This sequence joins TRBV27 and TRBJ1-1, with 10 bases matching TRBD1. The V and J ends lost 7 bases and 3 bases, in that order; junction bases with no gene match: 5. There are 14 residues in the CDR3. Per the germline V gene, CDR1 is MNHEY and CDR2 is SMNVEV (reference sequence). The CDR3 loop reads CASTGTGAYTEAFF. DNA for the CDR3: TGTGCCAGCACCGGGACAGGGGCATACACTGAAGCTTTCTTT.

This clone is a singleton in its sample. This sequence joins TRBV6-8 and TRBJ2-3; 8 bases align to TRBD2. This CDR3 spans 18 amino acids. The V segment lost 9 bases and the J segment 0 bases; nucleotides outside the gene matches: 17. The V gene's germline CDR1 is MNHGY and CDR2 SAAAGT. The CDR3 region is CARSFTSGNFTSTDTQYF. CDR3 nucleotide sequence: TGTGCCAGATCTTTCACTAGCGGTAACTTCACTAGCACAGATACGCAGTATTTT.

The rearrangement links TRBV10-3 to TRBJ2-5; 8 nucleotides agree with TRBD1. Trimming at V came to 3 bases and at J to 2 bases, leaving 5 bases not matched to a gene. Germline V lookup: CDR1 ENHRY, CDR2 SYGVKD. The CDR3 loop spans 15 amino acids. The CDR3 bases are TGTGCCATCAGTGACCCTGGGACAGGACAAGAGACCCAGTACTTC. Its protein is CAISDPGTGQETQYF.

This sequence joins TRBV13 and TRBJ2-3; 7 bases line up with TRBD1. V lost 0 bases, J lost 5 bases, and 5 bases stayed unmatched. CDR3 size: 15 residues. Per the germline V gene, CDR1 is PRHDT and CDR2 is FYEKMQ (reference sequence). CDR3: CASSLGLRGRDTQYF. DNA of the CDR3: TGTGCCAGCAGCTTAGGCCTAAGGGGGCGAGATACGCAGTATTTT.

The rearrangement uses TRBV15 and TRBJ2-7; 10 bases line up with TRBD1. This CDR3 comprises 17 residues. Per the germline V gene, CDR1 is LNHNV and CDR2 is YYDKDF (reference sequence). V gave up 0 bases and J gave up 6 bases; unmatched junction bases: 11. The CDR3 coding sequence is TGTGCCACCAGCAGAGATCAAGCCGGGACAGGGGCTGTCGAGCAGTACTTC. It specifies CATSRDQAGTGAVEQYF.

V and J are TRBV2 and TRBJ2-5, with a possible D match to TRBD1 (6 bases). The germline V gene has CDR1 SNHLY and CDR2 FYNNEI. V was trimmed by 8 bases and J by 5 bases, leaving 15 bases between them. There are 13 residues in the CDR3. In DNA form, the CDR3 reads TGTGCCAGCTCCCAGGGGCTTGTGGAGACCCAGTACTTC. This codes for CASSQGLVETQYF. The full variable domain, completed using reference TRBV2 and TRBJ2-5, is EPEVTQTPSHQVTQMGQEVILRCVPISNHLYFYWYRQILGQKVEFLVSFYNNEISEKSEIFDDQFSVERPDGSNFTLKIRSTKLEDSAMYFCASSQGLVETQYFGPGTRLLVL.

The rearrangement links TRBV27 to TRBJ1-3, with D uncertain. The tail of the sequence fits TRBJ2-2 better, so the J call may be wrong. The CDR3 loop spans 12 amino acids. Germline loops: CDR1 MNHEY, CDR2 SMNVEV (reference sequence). For the CDR3, the DNA is TGTGCCAGCAGTCGGAACACCGGGGAGCTGTTTTTT. Its translation is CASSRNTGELFF.

The V and J genes are TRBV27 and TRBJ2-5; D remains ambiguous. This CDR3 contains 15 residues. Germline V gene data show CDR1 as MNHEY and CDR2 as SMNVEV (reference sequence). V shed 8 bases and J shed 2 bases, with 18 bases lying between them. CDR3: CASGLMGQHQETQYF. CDR3 nucleotide sequence: TGTGCCAGCGGATTGATGGGCCAACATCAAGAGACCCAGTACTTC.

The chain recombines TRBV28 with TRBJ2-7; TRBD1 aligns across 11 bases. The CDR3 extends over 16 amino acids. Germline V lookup: CDR1 MDHEN, CDR2 SYDVKM. V lost 5 bases and J lost 0; bases outside the gene matches: 6. Written as DNA, the CDR3 is TGTGCCAGCAGTCAACCGGGACAGGGGGTCTCCTACGAGCAGTACTTC. Translation: CASSQPGQGVSYEQYF.

The J gene is TRBJ1-5, the V gene TRBV2; 9 bases line up with TRBD1. The CDR3 consists of 15 residues. With 7 bases clipped from V and 4 bases from J, the junction kept 8 bases outside the gene matches. CDR1 is SNHLY and CDR2 is FYNNEI in the germline V gene. CDR3 coding DNA: TGTGCCAGCACCTCGGACAGGGGAAGTAATCAGCCCCAGCATTTT. It is translated as CASTSDRGSNQPQHF.

This sequence joins TRBV18 and TRBJ2-6; D gene uncertain. V was cut by 5 bases and J by 4 bases, with 9 bases left in between. The germline V gene has CDR1 KGHSH and CDR2 LQKENI. This CDR3 has 14 amino acids. The CDR3 sequence is CASSGESGANVLTF. As DNA, the CDR3 is TGTGCCAGCTCAGGAGAATCCGGGGCCAACGTCCTGACTTTC.

This clone was detected only once. V is TRBV7-9 and J is TRBJ1-1; 8 nucleotides align to TRBD1. CDR3 size: 13 residues. Germline-derived CDR1 and CDR2 are SEHNR and FQNEAQ (reference sequence). V lost 6 bases and J lost 4; bases outside the gene matches: 4. CDR3: CASRRQGTTEAFF. In DNA, the CDR3 is TGTGCCAGCAGACGACAGGGGACCACTGAAGCTTTCTTT. Full variable domain (missing parts from reference TRBV7-9 and TRBJ1-1): DTGVSQNPRHKITKRGQNVTFRCDPISEHNRLYWYRQTLGQGPEFLTYFQNEAQLEKSRLLSDRFSAERPKGSFSTLEIQRTEQGDSAMYLCASRRQGTTEAFFGQGTRLTVV.

Comments on this clone: A read error may produce the germline difference seen at one junction end. Other DNA sequences within the sample encode an identical CDR3. The CDR3 nucleotides read TGTGCCAGCAGTTCCATCAGGGCGCGCGGCACTGAAGCCTTCTTT. As protein: CASSSIRARGTEAFF. V and J are TRBV6-6 and TRBJ1-1; D might be TRBD1 (5 bases). Looked up from germline, CDR1 is MNHNY and CDR2 is SVGAGI (reference sequence). The CDR3 consists of 15 residues.

The V and J genes are TRBV28 and TRBJ2-5; D remains unclear. The CDR3 is 12 residues long. Deletions cut 3 bases from V and 2 bases from J, with 4 bases between. Looked up from germline, CDR1 is MDHEN and CDR2 is SYDVKM. CDR3 coding DNA: TGTGCCAGCAGTTTCCCGCAAGAGACCCAGTACTTC. It encodes CASSFPQETQYF.

The rearrangement uses TRBV6-5 and TRBJ2-7; possible D gene TRBD2, 5 bases. CDR1 is MNHEY, CDR2 SVGAGI, per germline. The CDR3 is made up of 14 amino acids. Trimming stripped 5 bases from V and 3 bases from J, with 14 bases between. The CDR3 DNA reads as TGTGCCAGCAGTGGTGGTGGCGGGCGCTACGAGCAGTACTTC. Translation: CASSGGGGRYEQYF.

The rearrangement uses TRBV25-1 and TRBJ1-1, with D possibly matching TRBD1 (6 bases). V gave up 8 bases and J gave up 7 bases, with 14 bases separating them. CDR3 length: 12 residues. Germline lookup yields CDR1 MGHDK and CDR2 SYGVNS. CDR3 in amino acids: CASRGQQIEAFF. CDR3 DNA sequence: TGTGCCAGCCGAGGACAGCAGATTGAAGCTTTCTTT.